This section outlines one TCR beta chain sequence together with its context. Its antigen is not yet known. No per-base quality is available; no much larger clone lies one base away. These data come from a study of T cell responses to AZD1222 COVID-19 vaccine (dated by TCRdb to about 2021). Describing the broader study: Because spike-specific TCR depth and breadth did not differ between the two schedules, AZD1222 recipients who got a second dose at roughly 4 weeks were pooled with those who got a second dose at roughly 12 weeks. Enrollment into the trials was organized by age into subgroups of 18-55, 56-69 and 70-plus years, and those subgroups contained roughly 150, 30 and 60 TCR-sequenced participants, respectively. TCR sequencing was performed for 230 to 250 trial participants, of whom approximately 200 were given two doses of AZD1222 and 26 were given two doses of MenACWY control vaccine. Results the study describes overall, beyond this receptor: Epitopes outside the regions mutated in the B.1.351 and B.1.1.7 variants were reportedly recognized by nearly half of the unique spike-specific TCRs. Conclusions about previously exposed vaccinees are limited, since just 6 or 7 AZD1222 recipients were seropositive for SARS-CoV-2 at baseline. Spike-specific TCR breadth and depth rose significantly after two AZD1222 doses compared with day 0 and with MenACWY recipients. Participants were mostly white British, with more females than males. The authors suggested clonal diversity may have been underestimated. No day 14 peak-response samples were available, so repertoires were characterized only after the peak T cell response. The vaccine-associated CD4 TCRs covered the entire spike protein, and the dominant responses fell in regions 160-218 and 743-854. In the small 56-69-year group, the increase in depth fell short of significance, most likely because of low power.

The time point tag for this specimen amounts to: baseline before first vaccination. Vaccinee samples were obtained from the UK trials COV001 and COV002, which included a single-blind randomized controlled phase 2/3 trial of AZD1222 (ChAdOx1 nCoV-19) in healthy adults. For TCRbeta chain sequencing, PBMC samples from trial participants were taken at day 0 and at day 28 after the second dose. Deletion took 3 bases off V and 2 bases off J, with a span of 17 bases between the germline ends. The CDR3 spans 17 residues, from the cysteine through the phenylalanine. The retained sequence is limited to the CDR3, 51 bases, with the frame set at the first base. CDR1 and CDR2 are drawn from the germline V gene: SGHDT, YYEEEE. The CDR3 regions of human TCRbeta chains were subjected to immunosequencing. The authors' analysis ran thus. TCRs in the repertoires were compared against a reference library of SARS-CoV-2-specific TCRs that had been generated with the MIRA antigen-specificity platform. Breadth was defined as the fraction of unique TCRs that were SARS-CoV-2-associated, and depth was defined as the fraction of total T cells that were SARS-CoV-2-associated. Using the MIRA data, every spike-specific TCR was mapped to the spike region that the TCR reacted to and assigned to either a CD4 or a CD8 class. Log10-transformed breadth and depth values were compared by one-way ANOVA with Sidak's multiple comparisons tests. TCRdb took this table from immuneACCESS and kept in-frame rearrangements with V and J called. Such tables lack part of the clones; where checked against another copy, unresolved V genes explain under half of the gap, and the rest is unexplained. V and J calls and clone size are given by that table; D and trimming were obtained from the DNA. The sample table contains 200,000 or so clones; only one count was recorded for approximately 92% of them. Under 11% of the sample comes from the top ten.

The sequencing used peripheral blood, collected on day 0 of AZD1222 vaccination. This clonotype was sampled from an adult in good health. Here the chain combines TRBV5-6 and TRBJ1-4; 5 matching bases give a weak D call of TRBD1. The sequenced DNA: TGTGCCAGCAGCTGGGGGACGGCCCTGGGGACTAATGAAAAACTGTTTTTT. It is translated as CASSWGTALGTNEKLFF.